This record looks at one T cell receptor beta chain sequence and its context. This record belongs to a study of molecular identifiers for immune sequencing clone quantification. Between the trimmed V and J ends, which lost 2 bases and 0 bases, there was a span of 14 bases. Germline CDR1 reads SEHNR; CDR2 reads FQNEAQ (reference sequence). The CDR3 sequence is 16 residues long. TCRdb fed the PCR reads into MiXCR, producing one record per CDR3 protein. This table holds a few hundred thousand distinct CDR3 sequences, around 25% found once. The V gene is TRBV7-9, the J gene TRBJ2-7; no clear D gene. Sequenced: naive CD8+ T cells from blood, with Jurkat cell RNA spiked in. The subset denotes: FACS-sorted CD8+CD4-CCR7+CD45RA+ naive T cells. This sequence was found in a human donor in good health. Some libraries in this study had Jurkat cell RNA spiked in. The CDR3 region is CASSLIAGPASYEQYF. The CDR3 nucleotides are TGTGCCAGCAGCTTAATCGCTGGGCCAGCCTCCTACGAGCAGTACTTC.